The entry below gives a single T cell receptor beta chain sequence along with its context. The clone's antigen remains unknown. The junction and the germline gene differ at one end; a read error may be behind it. This sample stems from a study of identical twins (dated by TCRdb to the mid-2010s). At the level of the whole study: To test whether fetal clonotypes persist, this study deep-sequenced TCR alpha and beta repertoires from monozygotic twins, from unrelated adults of various ages, and from cord blood. To rule out contamination, replicate twin experiments were performed at different times with different library preparation protocols.

From its cysteine to its phenylalanine, the CDR3 spans 18 amino acids. This entry keeps only the CDR3 DNA: 54 bases, framed from base 1. Via the germline V gene, CDR1 is LGHNA and CDR2 YNFKEQ. The library relied on 5' RACE. The listed sequencing device is Illumina HiSeq 2000. Template switching added a universal primer binding site, and the final cDNA carried a unique molecular identifier that allowed TCR cDNA molecules to be counted accurately. Specific primers in the conserved constant-segment region were used to synthesize first-strand cDNA for TCR alpha and beta chains. Each cDNA library was double barcoded, with a SMART-Mk sample barcode plus Illumina barcodes, to control for contamination. TruSeq adapter sequences along with Illumina sample barcodes were introduced in two successive PCR steps. The TCR alpha and beta cDNA libraries were sequenced on the Illumina HiSeq platform using custom primers. The authors processed their data as follows. MiGEC was used to process raw reads and extract unique molecular identifiers, and MiXCR was used to find CDR3 positions. For each individual, recombination models were inferred using an EM algorithm with the repgenHMM and IGoR tools. The tcR package in R was used for shared clonotype analysis, with sharing normalized by the product of cloneset sizes. Out-of-frame nonproductive sequences were analyzed to study raw recombination free of thymic and clonal selection effects. TCRdb ran its own pipeline on the public reads, namely fastp trimming at Q25 and MiXCR clone calling, and kept in-frame beta chains. Every distinct CDR3 protein forms one entry, paired with its most common genes and DNA. For this entry, the V and J calls and clone size follow TCRdb and not the study's own pipeline. The sample table holds 570,000 or so distinct CDR3 sequences, of which over 8.5% were seen once. The ten top clones hold roughly 3% of the sample.

Overall study results and their limits: Because the same donors could not be followed over many years, conclusions were based on cross-sectional statistical analysis. Out-of-frame TCR alpha sharing in monozygotic twins was systematically underestimated by recombination models, whereas sharing between unrelated individuals was in agreement with the recombination models. In beta out-of-frame sequences, excess twin sharing was weaker, because having fewer shared sequences lowered the signal-to-noise ratio. Fewer insertions were carried by abundant cord blood beta clonotypes; a weaker similar trend was observed in young adult naive repertoires, while no such trend was observed in memory repertoires. Compared with coincidental sharing between unrelated individuals, out-of-frame TCR alpha sequences shared between twins showed an excess of sequences with low generation probability. Invariant T cells such as MAIT and iNKT could partly confound zero-insertion analyses, although diverse VJ usage argued against such confounding for most clonotypes.

Only healthy Caucasian donors were included. Three pairs of female monozygotic twins, all aged about 18 to 30 years, were included in the twin cohort. RNA for TCR libraries was isolated from peripheral blood mononuclear cells. The same data also contributed to another study, on yellow fever vaccine responses in identical twins. The second study also describes: According to the authors, in identical twins the way T cells responded to vaccination appeared partly convergent and partly personalized. In identical twins, the study followed T cell clones that responded to the vaccine with precision.

This receptor was obtained from a woman between 18 and 29 years old in good health. Material: PBMCs. The rearrangement joined TRBV4-2 to TRBJ1-1, and possibly TRBD1, on 6 matching bases. CDR3 reads: CASSQEGLRLGQNSEAFF. In nucleotide form, the sequence is TGTGCCAGCAGCCAAGAAGGATTGCGTTTAGGACAGAACTCTGAAGCTTTCTTT.